The 20 T cell receptor beta chains below all came from one sample that was sequenced in a study of immune cell composition in non-small cell lung cancer. Normal lung was sampled as far from the tumour as possible, at least 3 cm. Clones were read by immunoSEQ multiplex PCR, and TCRdb kept only the in-frame ones, dropping some. The top ten hold roughly 13% of the sample, which has approximately 9,000 clones, 60% to 85% seen once. Input material: non-adjacent lung tissue. The receptors originated from a human donor with non-small cell lung cancer.

The chain employs TRBV6-5 and TRBJ2-5, with D perhaps matching TRBD2 (7 bases). This CDR3 region has 14 residues. Looked up from germline, CDR1 is MNHEY and CDR2 is SVGAGI. V shed 8 bases and J shed 4 bases, with 17 bases lying between them. CDR3 residues: CASRQGGGRETQYF. In DNA, the CDR3 is TGTGCCAGCCGCCAAGGGGGGGGACGAGAGACCCAGTACTTC.

J is TRBJ2-5 and V is TRBV4-1, with unresolved D. CDR3 length: 15 residues. Germline CDR1 is MGHRA and CDR2 is YSYEKL. Trimming shortened V by 0 bases and J by 5 bases, and 13 bases separated the two germline ends. CDR3 DNA sequence: TGCGCCAGCAGCCAAGATTGGATCTGGACGGAGACCCAGTACTTC. This translates into CASSQDWIWTETQYF.

The V call is TRBV30, the J call TRBJ2-3; 11 bases are a match to TRBD2. The CDR3 has 15 residues. Germline CDR1 reads GTSNPN; CDR2 reads SVGIG (reference sequence). Trimming cost V 3 bases and J 2 bases; bases outside gene matches: 4. Here the CDR3 DNA reads TGTGCCTGGAGCCGACTAGCGGGGAACACAGATACGCAGTATTTT. It is translated as CAWSRLAGNTDTQYF.

The gene calls are TRBV5-1 and TRBJ1-4; TRBD1 matches 7 bases. Germline CDR1 is SGHRS and CDR2 is YFSETQ. The CDR3 spans 15 residues. V was clipped by 2 bases and J by 7 bases; unmatched bases: 8. CDR3 DNA: TGCGCCAGCAGCTTCGGGAGGGGGCGGGCTGAAAAACTGTTTTTT. Amino acid sequence: CASSFGRGRAEKLFF. The complete variable domain, with remaining parts taken from reference TRBV5-1 and TRBJ1-4, reads KAGVTQTPRYLIKTRGQQVTLSCSPISGHRSVSWYQQTPGQGLQFLFEYFSETQRNKGNFPGRFSGRQFSNSRSEMNVSTLELGDSALYLCASSFGRGRAEKLFFGSGTQLSVL.

CDR3 amino acids: CASSPGLAGAKWDTQYF. CDR3 nucleotides: TGTGCCAGCAGCCCAGGACTAGCGGGGGCCAAGTGGGATACGCAGTATTTT. This chain links TRBV7-8 with TRBJ2-3; 13 positions match TRBD2. V dropped 5 bases and J dropped 6; count of bases not matched to a gene: 11. The CDR3 contains 17 residues. From germline, CDR1 is SGHVS and CDR2 FQNEAQ.

The rearrangement joins TRBV10-2 to TRBJ2-1, with 11 bases matching TRBD1. Unmatched junction bases numbered 1, after V lost 4 bases and J lost 2 bases. The CDR3 has 15 amino acids. Looked up from germline, CDR1 is WSHSY and CDR2 is SAAADI. The CDR3, as DNA: TGCGCCAGCAGTGGGACAGGGGGCGCCTACAATGAGCAGTTCTTC. Protein product: CASSGTGGAYNEQFF.

This chain links TRBV28 with TRBJ1-3; D ambiguous. The V gene's germline CDR1 is MDHEN and CDR2 SYDVKM. V was shortened by 1 base and J by 2 bases, with 0 bases between the two germline ends. The CDR3 extends over 12 amino acids. The CDR3 sequence: CASSLSGNTIYF. Written as DNA, the CDR3 is TGTGCCAGCAGTTTATCTGGAAACACCATATATTTT. Combining the CDR3 with reference TRBV28 and TRBJ1-3 gives the whole variable domain DVKVTQSSRYLVKRTGEKVFLECVQDMDHENMFWYRQDPGLGLRLIYFSYDVKMKEKGDIPEGYSVSREKKERFSLILESASTNQTSMYLCASSLSGNTIYFGEGSWLTVV.

This clone was seen a handful of times. This chain uses TRBV23-1 with TRBJ1-4, with D possibly being TRBD1 (5 bases). TRBV23-1 is assigned to the ORF class and has an uncertain function. CDR3 size: 13 residues. V lost 8 bases and J 14 bases, leaving 21 bases between the germline ends. CDR3 protein: CASAGLPGRLLFF. DNA of the CDR3: TGCGCCAGCGCGGGACTACCCGGGCGCCTTCTGTTTTTT.

The V call is TRBV2, the J call TRBJ2-7, with D uncertain. Trimming took 8 bases from V and 6 from J, leaving 14 bases between them. The CDR3 is made up of 12 amino acids. CDR1 is SNHLY and CDR2 is FYNNEI in the germline V gene. The CDR3 here is CASGPVPSEQYF. CDR3 coding DNA: TGTGCCAGCGGTCCGGTTCCGAGCGAGCAGTACTTC.

A note on this clone: A junction boundary mismatches the germline segment, possibly from a read error. The J gene is TRBJ1-1, the V gene TRBV7-8; 7 nucleotides match TRBD1. The CDR3 totals 13 residues. Germline lookup yields CDR1 SGHVS and CDR2 FQNEAQ. The CDR3 DNA reads as TGTGCCAGCAGCTTTCCGGGCCCGATCGGGACAGCCTTT. This codes for CASSFPGPIGTAF.

The rearrangement uses TRBV2 and TRBJ2-7, with TRBD2 matching over 10 bases. Germline V CDR1 and CDR2: SNHLY, FYNNEI. The length of the CDR3 is 14 residues. Trimming at V came to 8 bases and at J to 1 base, leaving 5 bases not matched to a gene. CDR3 in amino acids: CASPRTSGSYEQYF. Written as DNA, the CDR3 is TGTGCCAGCCCCAGGACTAGCGGATCCTACGAGCAGTACTTC. The variable domain in full, completed from reference TRBV2 and TRBJ2-7, reads EPEVTQTPSHQVTQMGQEVILRCVPISNHLYFYWYRQILGQKVEFLVSFYNNEISEKSEIFDDQFSVERPDGSNFTLKIRSTKLEDSAMYFCASPRTSGSYEQYFGPGTRLTVT.

The V call is TRBV29-1, the J call TRBJ1-4; 7 bases fit TRBD1. CDR3 size: 14 residues. Germline CDR1 reads SQVTM; CDR2 reads ANQGSEA. Unmatched junction bases numbered 11, after V lost 5 bases and J lost 8 bases. CDR3 nucleotides: TGCAGCGTTTCTGGAGACAGGGAAGTAGAAAAACTGTTTTTT. It encodes CSVSGDREVEKLFF.

The chain couples TRBV14 to TRBJ1-1; D might be TRBD1 (5 bases). CDR3 length equals 14 residues. Between the trimmed V and J ends, which lost 1 base and 0 bases, there was a span of 6 bases. Germline values: CDR1 SGHDN, CDR2 FVKESK. CDR3 DNA sequence: TGTGCCAGCAGCCAAGCAGGGATGAACACTGAAGCTTTCTTT. It is translated as CASSQAGMNTEAFF.

This chain joins TRBV5-1 and TRBJ1-4; a possible D gene is TRBD1 (5 bases). The CDR3 runs to 14 residues. V was cut by 4 bases and J by 11 bases, with 18 bases left in between. CDR1 and CDR2 from the germline V gene are SGHRS and YFSETQ. The chain's CDR3 is CASSPGGDGAKLFF. The CDR3 bases are TGCGCCAGCAGCCCCGGGGGGGACGGGGCGAAACTGTTTTTT.

This clone has just a few counts. V usage is TRBV28 and J usage is TRBJ2-7; D unclear. Trimming removed 5 bases from V and 8 bases from J, with 10 bases in between. Germline assignment: CDR1 MDHEN and CDR2 SYDVKM. The CDR3 contains 11 residues. CDR3 DNA sequence: TGTGCCAGCAGTGTCCCTGACAAGCAGTACTTC. Protein product: CASSVPDKQYF.

The rearrangement links TRBV7-3 to TRBJ1-2; 7 bases match TRBD1. Germline CDR1 SGHTA, CDR2 FQGTGA. J gave up 3 bases and V 5 bases, and 3 bases lay outside the gene matches. This CDR3 region has 13 residues. This chain's CDR3 is CASSPDRDYGYTF. The CDR3 nucleotides are TGTGCCAGCAGCCCAGACAGGGACTATGGCTACACCTTC.

V usage is TRBV7-6 and J usage is TRBJ2-5, with D perhaps TRBD1 (5 bases). Germline V gives CDR1 SGHVS, CDR2 FNYEAQ. V dropped 3 bases and J dropped 4 bases, with 9 bases sitting between them. This CDR3 comprises 13 residues. Written as DNA, the CDR3 is TGTGCCAGCAGCTTGGACACGGTAGAGACCCAGTACTTC. Encoded protein: CASSLDTVETQYF.

V gene TRBV7-9 combines with J gene TRBJ1-2; TRBD1 might be the D (5 bases). Germline V gives CDR1 SEHNR, CDR2 FQNEAQ (reference sequence). Trimming left V 5 bases short and J 4 bases short, with 20 bases between. CDR3 length equals 16 residues. For the CDR3, the DNA is TGTGCCAGCAGCCCATCATTTACGCGACAGTCCTATGGCTACACCTTC. Its protein product is CASSPSFTRQSYGYTF.

The sample holds one count of this clone. V and J are TRBV30 and TRBJ1-3, with D unclear. CDR3 size: 16 residues. Germline CDR1 is GTSNPN and CDR2 is SVGIG (reference sequence). V dropped 2 bases and J dropped 3 bases, with 17 bases sitting between them. CDR3 coding DNA: TGTGCCTGGAGTTCCACTGGGGTGGGAGGTGGAAACACCATATATTTT. This gives the protein CAWSSTGVGGGNTIYF.

This chain joins TRBV4-1 and TRBJ2-5; TRBD2 agrees at 8 bases. This CDR3 comprises 13 residues. Germline assignment: CDR1 MGHRA and CDR2 YSYEKL. The J segment lost 5 bases and the V segment lost 6 bases, leaving 5 bases of the junction unmatched. CDR3 nucleotide sequence: TGCGCCAGCAGTGCCGGGGGGGATGAGACCCAGTACTTC. It yields the protein CASSAGGDETQYF.